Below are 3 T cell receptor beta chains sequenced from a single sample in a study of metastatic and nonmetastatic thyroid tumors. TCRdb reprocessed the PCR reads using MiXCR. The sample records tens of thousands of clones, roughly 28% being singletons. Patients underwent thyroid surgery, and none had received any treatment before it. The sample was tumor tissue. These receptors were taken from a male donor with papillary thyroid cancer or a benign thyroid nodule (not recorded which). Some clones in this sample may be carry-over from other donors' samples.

CDR3 coding DNA: TGCGCCAGCGGCTCCGGGACTAGCGGGACCTACAATGAGCAGTTCTTC. It specifies CASGSGTSGTYNEQFF. This chain joins TRBV5-1 and TRBJ2-1; 13 positions match TRBD2. The CDR3 spans 16 residues. With 7 bases clipped from V and 2 bases from J, the junction kept 6 bases outside the gene matches. Germline CDR1 is SGHRS and CDR2 is YFSETQ.

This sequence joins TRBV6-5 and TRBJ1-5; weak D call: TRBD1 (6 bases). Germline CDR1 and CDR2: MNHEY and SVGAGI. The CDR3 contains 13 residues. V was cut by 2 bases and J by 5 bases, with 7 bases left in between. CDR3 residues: CASSYRGDQPQHF. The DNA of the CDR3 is TGTGCCAGCAGTTACAGGGGGGATCAGCCCCAGCATTTT.

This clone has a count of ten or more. The CDR3, as DNA: TGTGCCAGCAGCCAATCGGGAAATAGTATCGGCTACACCTTC. It translates to CASSQSGNSIGYTF. The rearrangement links TRBV3-1 to TRBJ1-2, with D unresolved. Germline assignment: CDR1 LGHDT and CDR2 YNNKEL (reference sequence). The CDR3 covers 14 residues. The germline V and J ends were trimmed by 2 bases and 8 bases, with 15 bases remaining between them.